Below are 23 T cell receptor beta chains sequenced from a single sample in a study of cytomegalovirus exposure and HLA in healthy donors. The table came from immunoSEQ multiplex PCR; TCRdb's copy has only in-frame clones and leaves some out. The data contain around 55,000 clones, around nine tenths of them seen just once; the ten biggest clones take up roughly 3%. The specimen sequenced was PBMCs. Receptors originate from a man aged 18 to 35 in good health and CMV-seronegative.

V is TRBV7-9 and J is TRBJ2-3, with D possibly matching TRBD1 (6 bases). Trimming removed 5 bases from V and 1 base from J, with 10 bases in between. This CDR3 is 14 amino acids long. CDR1 SEHNR and CDR2 FQNEAQ come from the germline V gene (reference sequence). CDR3 loop: CASSRDTGTDTQYF. The CDR3 DNA sequence: TGTGCCAGCAGCCGGGACACCGGCACAGATACGCAGTATTTT. Complete variable domain (other parts from reference TRBV7-9 and TRBJ2-3): DTGVSQNPRHKITKRGQNVTFRCDPISEHNRLYWYRQTLGQGPEFLTYFQNEAQLEKSRLLSDRFSAERPKGSFSTLEIQRTEQGDSAMYLCASSRDTGTDTQYFGPGTRLTVL.

The V call is TRBV11-2, the J call TRBJ1-2; perhaps TRBD1 as D (6 bases). V lost 0 bases and J 3 bases, leaving 14 bases between the germline ends. This CDR3 is 16 amino acids long. Germline V lookup: CDR1 SGHAT, CDR2 FQNNGV. CDR3 coding DNA: TGTGCCAGCAGCTTAGATGGTATGGCAGGGGACTATGGCTACACCTTC. This encodes CASSLDGMAGDYGYTF.

The chain joins TRBV5-1 to TRBJ1-1, with D unresolved. Per the germline V gene, CDR1 is SGHRS and CDR2 is YFSETQ. Trimming shortened V by 4 bases and J by 0 bases, and 13 bases separated the two germline ends. The CDR3 covers 15 residues. This chain's CDR3 is CASSISEFMNTEAFF. CDR3 nucleotides: TGCGCCAGCAGCATCTCAGAATTCATGAACACTGAAGCTTTCTTT.

J is TRBJ1-3 and V is TRBV7-9; 12 bases agree with TRBD1. Germline trimming cut 5 bases from V and 5 bases from J; bases unmatched to any gene: 7. Germline V CDR1 and CDR2: SEHNR, FQNEAQ (reference sequence). The CDR3 runs 16 residues. The CDR3 DNA sequence: TGTGCCAGCAGCAGTACCGGGACAGGGGGCCGAAACACCATATATTTT. Its translation is CASSSTGTGGRNTIYF.

The chain has TRBV10-1 and TRBJ2-2, with D hard to call. The germline V gene has CDR1 WNHNN and CDR2 SYGVQD (reference sequence). This CDR3 is built from 14 residues. V was shortened by 6 bases and J by 0 bases, with 8 bases between the two germline ends. CDR3 sequence (DNA): TGCGCCAGCAGCAGACACGCGAACACCGGGGAGCTGTTTTTT. Its protein is CASSRHANTGELFF.

The chain uses TRBV18 and TRBJ2-7; possibly TRBD2 for D (6 bases). CDR1 is KGHSH and CDR2 is LQKENI in the germline V gene. Trimming took off 3 bases at V and 7 bases at J, with 10 bases between the two ends. The CDR3 has 12 residues. DNA of the CDR3: TGTGCCAGCTCACCTCGGGGGAGGGAGCAGTACTTC. Protein product: CASSPRGREQYF.

This chain joins TRBV5-8 and TRBJ2-7; TRBD2 might be the D (6 bases). The CDR3 loop spans 14 amino acids. Germline CDR1 is SGHTS and CDR2 is YDEGEE. V was pared by 3 bases and J by 2 bases, with 12 bases between. The CDR3 nucleotides read TGTGCCAGCAGCTCGGGACTCTCGACCTACGAGCAGTACTTC. This codes for CASSSGLSTYEQYF.

The V and J genes are TRBV28 and TRBJ2-7; TRBD2 agrees at 7 bases. Germline V gives CDR1 MDHEN, CDR2 SYDVKM. V lost 6 bases and J lost 6; bases outside the gene matches: 11. This CDR3 is 14 amino acids long. CDR3 region: CASSLGRELSEQYF. CDR3 coding DNA: TGTGCCAGCAGCCTCGGGCGGGAGCTATCCGAGCAGTACTTC.

This clone appeared a single time. The chain joins TRBV9 to TRBJ1-1; D is possibly TRBD1 (5 bases). The CDR3 runs 15 residues. V was clipped by 2 bases and J by 5 bases, with 16 bases between them. CDR1 SGDLS and CDR2 YYNGEE come from the germline V gene. CDR3 sequence (DNA): TGTGCCAGCAGCGTTCAGGGTGAGGTAAGGACTGAAGCTTTCTTT. It encodes CASSVQGEVRTEAFF.

The chain couples TRBV5-6 to TRBJ2-6; D not certain. Trimming took 5 bases from V and 3 from J, leaving 9 bases between them. Per the germline V gene, CDR1 is SGHDT and CDR2 is YYEEEE. The CDR3 loop spans 14 amino acids. CDR3 nucleotides: TGTGCCAGCAGGATAGTCCGTGGGGCCAACGTCCTGACTTTC. This codes for CASRIVRGANVLTF.

The chain recombines TRBV2 with TRBJ1-2; tentative D call: TRBD1 (6 bases). CDR1 and CDR2 from the germline V gene are SNHLY and FYNNEI. Trimming took off 8 bases at V and 8 bases at J, with 30 bases between the two ends. The CDR3 length is 17 residues. Here the CDR3 reads CASGGEMGPGPSGGYTF. CDR3 coding DNA: TGTGCCAGCGGGGGCGAAATGGGCCCGGGCCCTTCGGGCGGCTACACCTTC.

The V and J genes are TRBV7-8 and TRBJ2-7; 8 bases agree with TRBD1. Trimming took 5 bases from V and 2 from J; bases not matched to a gene: 11. This CDR3 contains 16 residues. CDR1 is SGHVS, CDR2 FQNEAQ, per germline. The CDR3 region has the DNA TGTGCCAGCAGCAAAGAACTCGGGACAGGACCCTACGAGCAGTACTTC. Translated, it gives CASSKELGTGPYEQYF.

The V and J genes are TRBV11-2 and TRBJ2-7; tentative D call: TRBD1 (6 bases). V shed 4 bases and J shed 5 bases, with 18 bases lying between them. Germline V CDR1 and CDR2: SGHAT, FQNNGV. The CDR3 runs to 15 residues. CDR3 DNA sequence: TGTGCCAGCAGCTCCTCAGGGGAGTGGATTGACGAGCAGTACTTC. It translates to CASSSSGEWIDEQYF.

V gene TRBV5-6 combines with J gene TRBJ2-1; D is possibly TRBD2 (5 bases). Germline values: CDR1 SGHDT, CDR2 YYEEEE. V shed 1 base and J shed 1 base, with 9 bases lying between them. CDR3 size: 15 residues. For the CDR3, the DNA is TGTGCCAGCAGCTTGTCGAGGGTGTCCTACAATGAGCAGTTCTTC. Translation: CASSLSRVSYNEQFF.

The chain uses TRBV7-9 and TRBJ1-2; D gene uncertain. CDR1 and CDR2 (germline): SEHNR, FQNEAQ (reference sequence). The V end lost 0 bases, the J end lost 2 bases, and 10 bases lay between the germline ends. This CDR3 comprises 15 residues. This CDR3 reads CASSLAIKANYGYTF. In nucleotides, the CDR3 is TGTGCCAGCAGCTTAGCAATCAAAGCCAACTATGGCTACACCTTC. The full variable domain, in which reference TRBV7-9 and TRBJ1-2 provide the parts outside the CDR3, is DTGVSQNPRHKITKRGQNVTFRCDPISEHNRLYWYRQTLGQGPEFLTYFQNEAQLEKSRLLSDRFSAERPKGSFSTLEIQRTEQGDSAMYLCASSLAIKANYGYTFGSGTRLTVV.

The genes are TRBV27 and TRBJ2-7, with 7 bases fitting TRBD1. The V gene end was trimmed by 8 bases and the J gene end by 7 bases; junction bases not matched to a gene: 8. CDR1 is MNHEY, CDR2 SMNVEV, per germline (reference sequence). The CDR3 consists of 12 residues. Written as DNA, the CDR3 is TGTGCCAGCTCGACAGGGACGGGTGAGCAGTACTTC. Translated, it gives CASSTGTGEQYF.

The chain joins TRBV28 to TRBJ1-5, with D unclear. This CDR3 comprises 11 residues. V gave up 6 bases and J gave up 7 bases, with 7 bases separating them. Germline CDR1 is MDHEN and CDR2 is SYDVKM. The CDR3 nucleotides read TGTGCCAGCAGCTTGGGCCAGCCCCAGCATTTT. Translation: CASSLGQPQHF.

The gene calls are TRBV6-5 and TRBJ2-7, with a tentative D call TRBD2 (6 bases). The V gene's germline CDR1 is MNHEY and CDR2 SVGAGI. Trimming removed 6 bases from V and 4 bases from J, with 16 bases in between. The CDR3 consists of 14 residues. The CDR3 nucleotides read TGTGCCAGCAGCCCGGAGGGTGGGGCGTACGAGCAGTACTTC. Translating gives CASSPEGGAYEQYF.

The chain carries TRBV6-6 and TRBJ1-2; D gene ambiguous. Germline V lookup: CDR1 MNHNY, CDR2 SVGAGI (reference sequence). The CDR3 contains 13 residues. V lost 6 bases and J lost 6, with 14 bases in between. The CDR3 spells CASSPRMTDGYTF. The CDR3 DNA follows: TGTGCCAGCAGCCCGAGGATGACGGATGGCTACACCTTC.

The chain uses TRBV30 and TRBJ2-1, with 9 bases lining up with TRBD1. The germline gives CDR1 GTSNPN, CDR2 SVGIG (reference sequence). The CDR3 length is 15 residues. V shed 0 bases, J shed 7 bases, and the junction held 7 bases outside the gene matches. CDR3: CAWSVGTGMVNEQFF. DNA for the CDR3: TGTGCCTGGAGTGTAGGGACAGGGATGGTAAATGAGCAGTTCTTC.

The gene calls are TRBV16 and TRBJ2-7; 7 bases line up with TRBD1. Losses at the gene ends were 4 bases for V and 5 bases for J; bases not matched to a gene: 8. Per germline, CDR1 KGHSY and CDR2 FQNENV. The CDR3 has 14 residues. Here the CDR3 reads CASSPQTGSHEQYF. DNA for the CDR3: TGTGCCAGCAGCCCCCAGACAGGGAGCCACGAGCAGTACTTC.

This clone was observed a few times. The V gene is TRBV7-9, the J gene TRBJ2-7, with D tentatively TRBD1 (6 bases). The CDR3 runs 14 residues. Trimming took off 5 bases at V and 2 bases at J, with 13 bases between the two ends. Germline assignment: CDR1 SEHNR and CDR2 FQNEAQ (reference sequence). The CDR3 nucleotides are TGTGCCAGCAGCAACCGACAGGATCCCTACGAGCAGTACTTC. Translation gives CASSNRQDPYEQYF.

This clone has just a few counts. The chain couples TRBV10-2 to TRBJ2-7, with TRBD1 matching over 10 bases. CDR3 size: 17 residues. CDR1 and CDR2 (germline): WSHSY, SAAADI. V shed 9 bases and J 2 bases; nucleotides not matched to a gene: 16. The CDR3 coding sequence is TGCGCCAGTTGGAACACCGGACAGGGGGTTCCTACCTACGAGCAGTACTTC. Translating it yields CASWNTGQGVPTYEQYF.